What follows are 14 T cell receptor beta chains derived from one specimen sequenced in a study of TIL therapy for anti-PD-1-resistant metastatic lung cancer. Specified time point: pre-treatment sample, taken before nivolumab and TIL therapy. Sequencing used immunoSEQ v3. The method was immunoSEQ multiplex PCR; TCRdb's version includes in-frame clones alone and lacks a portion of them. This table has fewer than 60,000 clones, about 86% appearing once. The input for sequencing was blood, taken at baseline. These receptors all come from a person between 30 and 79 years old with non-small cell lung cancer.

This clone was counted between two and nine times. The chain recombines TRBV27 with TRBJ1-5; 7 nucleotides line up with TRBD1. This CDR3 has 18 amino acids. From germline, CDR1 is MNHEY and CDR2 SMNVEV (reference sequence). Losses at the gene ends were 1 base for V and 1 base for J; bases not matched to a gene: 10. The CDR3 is CASSLFAPGGRSNQPQHF. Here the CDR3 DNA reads TGTGCCAGCAGTTTATTTGCCCCAGGGGGTCGGAGCAATCAGCCCCAGCATTTT.

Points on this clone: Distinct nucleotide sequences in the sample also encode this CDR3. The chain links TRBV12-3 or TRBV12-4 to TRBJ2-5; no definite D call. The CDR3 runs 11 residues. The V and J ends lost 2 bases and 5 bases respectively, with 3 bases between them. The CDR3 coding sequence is TGTGCCAGCAGTTTACGGGAGACCCAGTACTTC. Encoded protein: CASSLRETQYF.

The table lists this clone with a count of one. The CDR3 bases are TGTGCCAGCAGCTCCGGACAGGGAGGCTATGGCTACACCTTC. Residues: CASSSGQGGYGYTF. The V and J genes are TRBV7-2 and TRBJ1-2; 8 nucleotides align to TRBD1. CDR3 length equals 14 residues. V lost 4 bases, J lost 4 bases, and 5 bases stayed unmatched. The germline V gene encodes CDR1 SGHTA and CDR2 FQGNSA.

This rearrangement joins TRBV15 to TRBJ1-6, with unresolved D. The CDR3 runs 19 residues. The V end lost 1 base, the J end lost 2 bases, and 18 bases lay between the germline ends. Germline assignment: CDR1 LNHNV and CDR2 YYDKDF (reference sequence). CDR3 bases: TGTGCCACCAGCAGAGTCCCGTTATGGCGCCCTCCCTATAATTCACCCCTCCACTTT. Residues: CATSRVPLWRPPYNSPLHF.

CDR3 sequence reads: CASSEGEGQPQHF. The CDR3 DNA reads TGTGCCAGCAGTGAAGGGGAAGGACAACCCCAGCATTTT. The V call is TRBV6-4, the J call TRBJ1-5; perhaps TRBD1 as D (5 bases). This CDR3 has 13 amino acids. CDR1 and CDR2 (germline): MRHNA, SNTAGT. V lost 3 bases, J lost 10 bases, and 13 bases lay in between.

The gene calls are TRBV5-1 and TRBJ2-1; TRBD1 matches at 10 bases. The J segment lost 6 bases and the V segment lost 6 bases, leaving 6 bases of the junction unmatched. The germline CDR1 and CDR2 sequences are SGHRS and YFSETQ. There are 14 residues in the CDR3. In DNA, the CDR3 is TGCGCCAGCAATTCGGACAGGGGGGTCAATGAGCAGTTCTTC. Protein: CASNSDRGVNEQFF.

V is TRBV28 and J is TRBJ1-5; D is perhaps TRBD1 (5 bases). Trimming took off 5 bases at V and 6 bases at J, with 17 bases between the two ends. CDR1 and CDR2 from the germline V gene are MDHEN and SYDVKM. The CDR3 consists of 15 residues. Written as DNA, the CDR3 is TGTGCCAGCAGTCGCCGGGGGGAGGGCGGTCAGCCCCAGCATTTT. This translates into CASSRRGEGGQPQHF.

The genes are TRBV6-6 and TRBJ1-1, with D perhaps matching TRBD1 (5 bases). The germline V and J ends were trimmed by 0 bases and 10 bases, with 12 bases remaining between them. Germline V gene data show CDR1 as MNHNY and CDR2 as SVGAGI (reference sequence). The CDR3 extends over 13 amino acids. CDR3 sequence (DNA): TGTGCCAGCAGTTACTCGCGGGGGACGGGAGCTTTCTTT. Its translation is CASSYSRGTGAFF.

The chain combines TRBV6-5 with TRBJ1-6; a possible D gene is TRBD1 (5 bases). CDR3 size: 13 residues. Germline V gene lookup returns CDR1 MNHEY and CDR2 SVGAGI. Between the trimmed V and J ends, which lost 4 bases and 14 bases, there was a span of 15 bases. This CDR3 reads CASSSRQSQSLHF. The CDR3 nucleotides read TGTGCCAGCAGTTCGCGACAGAGCCAATCCCTCCACTTT.

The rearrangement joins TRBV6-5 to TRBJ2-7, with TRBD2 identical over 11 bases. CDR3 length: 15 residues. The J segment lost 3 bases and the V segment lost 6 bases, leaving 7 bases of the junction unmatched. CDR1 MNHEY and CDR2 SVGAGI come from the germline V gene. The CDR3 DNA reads TGTGCCAGCAGGGCAACTAGCGGGAGTGGCTACGAGCAGTACTTC. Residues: CASRATSGSGYEQYF.

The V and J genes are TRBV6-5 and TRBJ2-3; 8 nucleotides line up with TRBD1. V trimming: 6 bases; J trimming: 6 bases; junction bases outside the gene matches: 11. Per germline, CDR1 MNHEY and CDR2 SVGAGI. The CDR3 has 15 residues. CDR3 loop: CASRPGQALFDTQYF. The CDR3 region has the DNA TGTGCCAGCAGACCGGGACAGGCCCTTTTCGATACGCAGTATTTT.

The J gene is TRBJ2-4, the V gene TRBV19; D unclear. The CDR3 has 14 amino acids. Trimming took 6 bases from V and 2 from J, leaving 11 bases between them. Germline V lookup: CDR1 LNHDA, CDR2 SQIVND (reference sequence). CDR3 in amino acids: CASRSTETKNIQYF. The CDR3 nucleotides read TGTGCCAGTAGGTCGACGGAGACCAAAAACATTCAGTACTTC.

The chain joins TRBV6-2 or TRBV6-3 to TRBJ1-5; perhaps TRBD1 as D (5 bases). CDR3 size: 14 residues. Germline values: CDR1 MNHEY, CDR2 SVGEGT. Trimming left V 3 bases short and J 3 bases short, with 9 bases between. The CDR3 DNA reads TGTGCCAGCAGTTATTCAGGGTTCAATCAGCCCCAGCATTTT. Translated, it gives CASSYSGFNQPQHF.

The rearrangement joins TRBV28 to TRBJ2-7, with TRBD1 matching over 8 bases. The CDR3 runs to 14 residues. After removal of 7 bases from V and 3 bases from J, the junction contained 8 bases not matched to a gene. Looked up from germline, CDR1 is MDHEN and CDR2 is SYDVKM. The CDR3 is CASTSPGQGYEQYF. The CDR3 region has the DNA TGTGCCAGCACCTCCCCCGGACAGGGCTACGAGCAGTACTTC.